This passage covers 24 T cell receptor beta chains from one sample sequenced in a study of early T cells in non-severe SARS-CoV-2 infection. TCRdb passed the 5' RACE reads through MiXCR, listing each CDR3 protein once. The sample shows over 50,000 distinct CDR3 sequences, roughly 10% of them seen only once. The sequenced sample was whole blood. The receptors stem from an adult who was a healthcare worker with PCR-confirmed SARS-CoV-2 infection or an uninfected control (not recorded which).

This clonotype turned up a few times. The chain joins TRBV9 to TRBJ1-3; maybe TRBD1 (5 bases). This CDR3 spans 18 amino acids. The germline gives CDR1 SGDLS, CDR2 YYNGEE. The ends were cut back, 4 bases at V and 4 bases at J, with 24 bases in the middle. The CDR3 DNA is TGTGCCAGCAGCCCTCAGGACGGGGCCCCTCGTGGAGGAAACACCATATATTTT. Translated: CASSPQDGAPRGGNTIYF.

This clonotype was observed many times. The chain uses TRBV7-9 and TRBJ2-7; D call uncertain. Trimming left V 1 base short and J 2 bases short, with 9 bases between. Germline V gene sequence: CDR1 SEHNR, CDR2 FQNEAQ (reference sequence). The CDR3 runs 14 residues. The CDR3 DNA reads TGTGCCAGCAGCTTAGGGACCCAGCCCTACGAGCAGTACTTC. It yields the protein CASSLGTQPYEQYF.

This clonotype appeared many times. This chain links TRBV12-3 or TRBV12-4 with TRBJ1-2; unclear D gene. Trimming left V 0 bases short and J 3 bases short, with 17 bases between. This CDR3 spans 17 amino acids. Written as DNA, the CDR3 is TGTGCCAGCAGTTTAGCCAACCTCGTAGGTGGCCACTATGGCTACACCTTC. Encoded protein: CASSLANLVGGHYGYTF.

This clonotype was counted many times. The V gene is TRBV30, the J gene TRBJ2-3; either TRBD1 or TRBD2 may supply D (5 bases each). This CDR3 is 14 amino acids long. The ends were cut back, 5 bases at V and 4 bases at J, with 16 bases in the middle. Germline V gene data show CDR1 as GTSNPN and CDR2 as SVGIG (reference sequence). CDR3 in DNA: TGTGCCTGGGGGGGTGGACGGGGCCCAGATACGCAGTATTTT. It yields the protein CAWGGGRGPDTQYF. The full variable domain, rest sourced from reference TRBV30 and TRBJ2-3, is SQTIHQWPATLVQPVGSPLSLECTVEGTSNPNLYWYRQAAGRGLQLLFYSVGIGQISSEVPQNLSASRPQDRQFILSSKKLLLSDSGFYLCAWGGGRGPDTQYFGPGTRLTVL.

This sequence joins TRBV5-5 and TRBJ2-5; TRBD1 is a possible D gene (5 bases). V lost 0 bases, J lost 1 base, and 7 bases lay in between. Germline lookup yields CDR1 SGHKS and CDR2 YYEKEE (reference sequence). The CDR3 spans 14 residues. This CDR3 reads CASSLATVQETQYF. The CDR3 nucleotides read TGTGCCAGCAGCTTGGCGACAGTCCAAGAGACCCAGTACTTC.

This clonotype was seen at least ten times. This rearrangement joins TRBV9 to TRBJ2-3; 9 nucleotides match TRBD2. The CDR3 length is 15 residues. V lost 6 bases and J lost 1; bases outside the gene matches: 6. CDR1 SGDLS and CDR2 YYNGEE come from the germline V gene. The CDR3 DNA sequence: TGTGCCAGCAACCCGGGACTAGCAGGCACAGATACGCAGTATTTT. As protein: CASNPGLAGTDTQYF.

This clonotype was seen repeatedly, ten times or more. The V and J genes are TRBV18 and TRBJ1-6; 8 nucleotides align to TRBD1. CDR3 length: 15 residues. Germline-derived CDR1 and CDR2 are KGHSH and LQKENI. The ends lost 3 bases at V and 5 bases at J; junction bases unmatched: 3. CDR3 nucleotides: TGTGCCAGCTCACCGACAGGGGAAAATAATTCACCCCTCCACTTT. Encoded protein: CASSPTGENNSPLHF.

A few counts support this clonotype. The J gene is TRBJ2-7, the V gene TRBV7-9, with 7 bases that match TRBD1. Trimming at V came to 5 bases and at J to 7 bases, leaving 5 bases not matched to a gene. The CDR3 contains 12 residues. Germline assignment: CDR1 SEHNR and CDR2 FQNEAQ (reference sequence). CDR3 sequence: CASSRDSGEQYF. The CDR3 DNA reads TGTGCCAGCAGCCGGGACAGTGGGGAGCAGTACTTC.

Many counts were recorded for this clonotype. The V and J genes are TRBV7-9 and TRBJ2-2, with 7 bases aligning to TRBD2. Germline-derived CDR1 and CDR2 are SEHNR and FQNEAQ (reference sequence). The ends lost 5 bases at V and 5 bases at J; junction bases unmatched: 8. The CDR3 length is 15 residues. The CDR3 loop reads CASSRGLVGTGELFF. In DNA form, the CDR3 reads TGTGCCAGCAGCAGAGGACTAGTGGGAACCGGGGAGCTGTTTTTT.

The chain has TRBV9 and TRBJ2-5; TRBD1 matches at 7 bases. V was pared by 4 bases and J by 3 bases, with 6 bases of the junction left unmatched. Per germline, CDR1 SGDLS and CDR2 YYNGEE. The CDR3 is 14 residues long. The CDR3 here is CASSLSTGKETQYF. The CDR3 DNA follows: TGTGCCAGCAGCCTCTCGACAGGGAAAGAGACCCAGTACTTC.

The rearrangement links TRBV30 to TRBJ2-7; D call uncertain. Germline V CDR1 and CDR2: GTSNPN, SVGIG (reference sequence). Trimming removed 0 bases at V and 6 bases at J, with 12 bases between. This CDR3 region has 13 residues. CDR3 in DNA: TGTGCCTGGAGTGTAAGACCAGCAGGCGAGCAGTACTTC. Translating gives CAWSVRPAGEQYF. The full variable domain, with the rest looked up from reference TRBV30 and TRBJ2-7, is SQTIHQWPATLVQPVGSPLSLECTVEGTSNPNLYWYRQAAGRGLQLLFYSVGIGQISSEVPQNLSASRPQDRQFILSSKKLLLSDSGFYLCAWSVRPAGEQYFGPGTRLTVT.

There are many counts of this clonotype. The chain employs TRBV12-3 or TRBV12-4 and TRBJ2-1; 7 nucleotides line up with TRBD1. Trimming cost V 7 bases and J 1 base; bases outside gene matches: 10. The CDR3 extends over 16 amino acids. CDR3 sequence reads: CASTPTGRRSYNEQFF. The CDR3 coding sequence is TGTGCCAGCACCCCGACAGGGCGGCGGTCCTACAATGAGCAGTTCTTC.

This clonotype has more than one count but fewer than ten. A read error may explain this, as a much larger clone is one base away. This chain links TRBV2 with TRBJ2-5, with 8 positions matching TRBD2. The CDR3 contains 17 residues. Germline V gene data show CDR1 as SNHLY and CDR2 as FYNNEI. The CDR3, as DNA: TGTGTCAGCAGTGAAGTGGTTGGTAGCGGGGAACAAGAGACCCAGTACTTC. Translated, it gives CVSSEVVGSGEQETQYF. Based on the CDR3 plus reference TRBV2 and TRBJ2-5, the full variable domain is EPEVTQTPSHQVTQMGQEVILRCVPISNHLYFYWYRQILGQKVEFLVSFYNNEISEKSEIFDDQFSVERPDGSNFTLKIRSTKLEDSAMYFCVSSEVVGSGEQETQYFGPGTRLLVL.

This clonotype was seen more than once but under ten times. The chain couples TRBV7-9 to TRBJ1-2; D unresolved. CDR3 size: 14 residues. V was shortened by 3 bases and J by 4 bases, with 12 bases between the two germline ends. Germline values: CDR1 SEHNR, CDR2 FQNEAQ (reference sequence). The CDR3 coding sequence is TGTGCCAGCAGCTTGTTGGGAGTCTCCTATGGCTACACCTTC. Translation: CASSLLGVSYGYTF. Variable domain in full (rest from reference TRBV7-9 and TRBJ1-2): DTGVSQNPRHKITKRGQNVTFRCDPISEHNRLYWYRQTLGQGPEFLTYFQNEAQLEKSRLLSDRFSAERPKGSFSTLEIQRTEQGDSAMYLCASSLLGVSYGYTFGSGTRLTVV.

This clonotype was counted a few times. The V and J genes are TRBV7-9 and TRBJ2-5; D is undetermined. Germline assignment: CDR1 SEHNR and CDR2 FQNEAQ (reference sequence). The CDR3 totals 11 residues. The germline V and J ends were trimmed by 6 bases and 5 bases, with 7 bases remaining between them. The DNA of the CDR3 is TGTGCCAGCAGTTCACTGGAGACCCAGTACTTC. Translated, it gives CASSSLETQYF. Drawing the rest from reference TRBV7-9 and TRBJ2-5, the complete variable domain is DTGVSQNPRHKITKRGQNVTFRCDPISEHNRLYWYRQTLGQGPEFLTYFQNEAQLEKSRLLSDRFSAERPKGSFSTLEIQRTEQGDSAMYLCASSSLETQYFGPGTRLLVL.

The sample holds a few counts of this clonotype. Sequence at one end of the junction differs from germline and may be a read error. CDR3 amino acids: CASTLRRPTGESYNEQFF. As DNA, the CDR3 is TGTGCCAGCACCTTACGTCGCCCTACAGGGGAATCCTACAATGAGCAGTTCTTC. V usage is TRBV7-9 and J usage is TRBJ2-1; TRBD1 matches at 7 bases. The CDR3 is made up of 18 amino acids. Germline CDR1 is SEHNR and CDR2 is FQNEAQ (reference sequence).

This clonotype was seen ten or more times. The gene calls are TRBV11-2 and TRBJ2-1; 7 bases line up with TRBD2. After removal of 3 bases from V and 8 bases from J, the junction contained 7 bases not matched to a gene. This CDR3 contains 14 residues. Germline V gives CDR1 SGHAT, CDR2 FQNNGV. CDR3 DNA sequence: TGTGCCAGCAGCTTGGGAATAGCGGGCTATGAGCAGTTCTTC. Its protein product is CASSLGIAGYEQFF.

The rearrangement joins TRBV11-3 to TRBJ2-3; 8 nucleotides agree with TRBD2. V gave up 3 bases and J gave up 5 bases; unmatched junction bases: 7. The V gene's germline CDR1 is SGHNT and CDR2 YENEEA. This CDR3 has 15 residues. The CDR3 DNA sequence: TGTGCCAGCAGCTTTGCGGGGGGCTTTAAAGATACGCAGTATTTT. Translating it yields CASSFAGGFKDTQYF.

This rearrangement joins TRBV9 to TRBJ2-3, with unresolved D. The germline CDR1 and CDR2 sequences are SGDLS and YYNGEE. The V end was cut by 0 bases, the J end by 1 base, with 12 bases between. CDR3 length: 16 residues. The CDR3 reads CASSVGSEARTDTQYF. The CDR3 DNA sequence: TGTGCCAGCAGCGTAGGCAGCGAGGCCCGCACAGATACGCAGTATTTT.

V usage is TRBV12-3 or TRBV12-4 and J usage is TRBJ2-1; D possibly corresponds to TRBD2 (7 bases). The ends were cut back, 7 bases at V and 8 bases at J, with 21 bases in the middle. This CDR3 is built from 15 residues. The CDR3 loop reads CASILWGGRLDEQFF. DNA for the CDR3: TGTGCCAGCATCTTGTGGGGGGGCCGGCTCGATGAGCAGTTCTTC.

This clonotype was recorded many times. This chain joins TRBV10-1 and TRBJ1-1; TRBD1 aligns across 7 bases. The CDR3 sequence is 16 residues long. The junction had 8 bases not matched to a gene; V was cut back by 3 bases and J by 1 base. Germline CDR1 and CDR2: WNHNN and SYGVQD (reference sequence). Here the CDR3 reads CASSDREGAANTEAFF. The CDR3 nucleotides are TGCGCCAGCAGTGATCGGGAGGGGGCCGCGAACACTGAAGCTTTCTTT.

The sample holds many counts of this clonotype. The chain couples TRBV6-2 or TRBV6-3 to TRBJ2-2; a possible D gene is TRBD2 (7 bases). V lost 6 bases and J lost 4, with 36 bases in between. The CDR3 has 22 amino acids. In germline, CDR1 is MNHEY, CDR2 SVGEGT. Here the CDR3 reads CASSPWSPPGGRGHPSTGELFF. CDR3 DNA sequence: TGTGCCAGCAGCCCCTGGTCTCCTCCGGGGGGAAGGGGACACCCGAGCACCGGGGAGCTGTTTTTT.

In this sample, this clonotype turned up many times. The chain links TRBV12-3 or TRBV12-4 to TRBJ1-2; D gene uncertain. The CDR3 extends over 15 amino acids. Trimming took off 5 bases at V and 4 bases at J, with 17 bases between the two ends. The DNA for the CDR3 is TGTGCCAGCAGTCCCCCAGGAAGACCCATCTATGGCTACACCTTC. Translation: CASSPPGRPIYGYTF.

This clonotype was seen at least ten times. This chain uses TRBV6-5 with TRBJ2-2; TRBD2 matches at 8 bases. Germline V gene data show CDR1 as MNHEY and CDR2 as SVGAGI. Trimming at V came to 7 bases and at J to 0 bases, leaving 4 bases not matched to a gene. CDR3 length equals 15 residues. This chain's CDR3 is CASKPGLANTGELFF. The CDR3 region has the DNA TGTGCCAGCAAACCGGGACTAGCGAACACCGGGGAGCTGTTTTTT.